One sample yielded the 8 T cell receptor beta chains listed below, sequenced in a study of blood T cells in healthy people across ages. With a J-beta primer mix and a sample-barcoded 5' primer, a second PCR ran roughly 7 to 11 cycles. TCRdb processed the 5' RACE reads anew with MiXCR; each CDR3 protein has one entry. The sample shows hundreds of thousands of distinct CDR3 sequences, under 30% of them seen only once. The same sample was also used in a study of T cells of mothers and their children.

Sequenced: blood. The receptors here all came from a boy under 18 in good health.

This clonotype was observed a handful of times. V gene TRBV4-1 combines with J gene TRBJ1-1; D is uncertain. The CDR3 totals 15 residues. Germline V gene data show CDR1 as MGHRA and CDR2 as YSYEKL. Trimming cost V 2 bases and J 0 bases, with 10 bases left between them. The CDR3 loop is CASSQNSALNTEAFF. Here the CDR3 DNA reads TGCGCCAGCAGCCAAAACAGCGCACTGAACACTGAAGCTTTCTTT.

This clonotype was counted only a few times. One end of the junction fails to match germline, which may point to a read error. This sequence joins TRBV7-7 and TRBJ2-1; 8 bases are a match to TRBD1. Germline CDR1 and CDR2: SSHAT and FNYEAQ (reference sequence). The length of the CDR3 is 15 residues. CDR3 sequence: CASSLGQGGDNEQFF. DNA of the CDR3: TGTGCTAGCAGCTTAGGACAGGGAGGAGACAATGAGCAGTTCTTC.

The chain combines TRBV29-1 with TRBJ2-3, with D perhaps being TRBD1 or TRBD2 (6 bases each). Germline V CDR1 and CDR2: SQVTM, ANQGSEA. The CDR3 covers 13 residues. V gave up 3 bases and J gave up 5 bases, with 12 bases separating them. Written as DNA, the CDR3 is TGCAGCGTTGAGGAGGGGGTGGTAGATACGCAGTATTTT. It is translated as CSVEEGVVDTQYF.

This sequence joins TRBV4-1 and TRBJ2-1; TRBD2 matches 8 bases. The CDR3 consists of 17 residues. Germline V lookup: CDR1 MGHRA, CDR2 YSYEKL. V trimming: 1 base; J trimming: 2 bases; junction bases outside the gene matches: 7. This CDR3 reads CASSQGFGRDTYNEQFF. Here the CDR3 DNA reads TGCGCCAGCAGCCAAGGATTCGGGAGGGATACCTACAATGAGCAGTTCTTC.

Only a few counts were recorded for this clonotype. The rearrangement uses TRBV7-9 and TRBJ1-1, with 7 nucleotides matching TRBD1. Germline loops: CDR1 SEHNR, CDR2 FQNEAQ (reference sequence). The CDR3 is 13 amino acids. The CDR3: CAVSSGGIAEAFF. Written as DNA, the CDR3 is TGTGCAGTCAGTTCAGGGGGTATAGCTGAAGCTTTCTTT.

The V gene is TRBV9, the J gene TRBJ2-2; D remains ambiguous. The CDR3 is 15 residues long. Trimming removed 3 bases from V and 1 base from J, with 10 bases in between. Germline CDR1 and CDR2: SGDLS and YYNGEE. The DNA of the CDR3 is TGTGCCAGCAGCGGTACCGAATTGAACACCGGGGAGCTGTTTTTT. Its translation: CASSGTELNTGELFF. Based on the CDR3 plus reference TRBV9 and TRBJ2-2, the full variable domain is DSGVTQTPKHLITATGQRVTLRCSPRSGDLSVYWYQQSLDQGLQFLIQYYNGEERAKGNILERFSAQQFPDLHSELNLSSLELGDSALYFCASSGTELNTGELFFGEGSRLTVL.

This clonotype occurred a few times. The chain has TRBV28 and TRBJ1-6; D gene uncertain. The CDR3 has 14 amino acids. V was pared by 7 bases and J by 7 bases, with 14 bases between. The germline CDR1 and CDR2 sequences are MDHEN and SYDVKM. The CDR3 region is CASNNQLVNSPLHF. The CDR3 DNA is TGTGCCAGCAATAATCAACTAGTAAATTCACCCCTCCACTTT.

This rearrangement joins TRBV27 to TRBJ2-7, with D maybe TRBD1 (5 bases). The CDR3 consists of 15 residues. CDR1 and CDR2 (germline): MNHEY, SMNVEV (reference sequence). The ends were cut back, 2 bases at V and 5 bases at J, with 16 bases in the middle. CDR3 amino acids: CASSLRAGYYDEQYF. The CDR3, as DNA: TGTGCCAGCAGTTTAAGGGCAGGGTATTATGACGAGCAGTACTTC.